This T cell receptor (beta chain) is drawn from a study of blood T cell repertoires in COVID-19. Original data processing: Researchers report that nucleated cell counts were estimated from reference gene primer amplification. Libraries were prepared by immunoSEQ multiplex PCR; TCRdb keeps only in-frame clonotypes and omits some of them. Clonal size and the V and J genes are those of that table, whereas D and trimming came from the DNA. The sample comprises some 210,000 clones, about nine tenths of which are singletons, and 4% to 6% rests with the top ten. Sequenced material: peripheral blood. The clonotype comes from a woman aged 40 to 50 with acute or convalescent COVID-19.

CDR3 DNA sequence: TGTGCCACCAGTGGTACAGCTAGCACAGATACGCAGTATTTT. Translating it yields CATSGTASTDTQYF. The V call is TRBV24-1, the J call TRBJ2-3; D gene uncertain. V lost 5 bases to trimming and J lost 0 bases, with 8 bases between them. CDR3 size: 14 residues. Germline V gives CDR1 KGHDR, CDR2 SFDVKD.